The 8 T cell receptor beta chains presented below share a single source sample, sequenced in a study of beta chain features in type 1 diabetes (dated by TCRdb to 2016 to 2018). The library was prepared using the immunoSEQ multiplex PCR assay. The entire amount of isolated RNA was reverse transcribed using the High Capacity cDNA Reverse Transcription Kit, so the sequenced TCRB transcripts were expressed ones. The clones in this table, taken by TCRdb from immuneACCESS, are in-frame only. Not every clone is retained; where verified, under half of the shortfall comes from an unresolved V gene, and the cause of the rest is unknown. The sample records a few hundred thousand clones, roughly 20% of which are singletons. The leading ten clones occupy 0.028% of the sample. Antigens of these TCRs are unknown. Here is what the overall study found, with its caveats: In all four CD4+ subsets, TCRB CDR3 length was moderately but significantly shorter in type 1 diabetes patients.

Sequencing was performed on naive CD4+ T cells from blood. Reading the label with the study, this specimen's cell subset or site is: true naive CD4+ T cells. These receptors were collected from a woman aged 40-49 years with type 1 diabetes.

This chain uses TRBV18 with TRBJ1-1; D unclear. This CDR3 has 11 amino acids. The V gene's germline CDR1 is KGHSH and CDR2 LQKENI. V was clipped by 5 bases and J by 6 bases, with 7 bases between them. The CDR3 nucleotides are TGTGCCAGCTCAGGGAGCTCTGAAGCTTTCTTT. This translates into CASSGSSEAFF.

This clone was seen a handful of times. The chain employs TRBV4-3 and TRBJ2-2; a possible D gene is TRBD2 (5 bases). Trimming cost V 6 bases and J 3 bases, with 11 bases left between them. In germline, CDR1 is LGHNA, CDR2 YSLEER. The CDR3 runs to 14 residues. This CDR3 is CASRWLEDTGELFF. In nucleotides, the CDR3 is TGCGCCAGCAGGTGGCTGGAGGACACCGGGGAGCTGTTTTTT.

This clone was recorded a few times. The chain has TRBV30 and TRBJ2-7; D remains ambiguous. The V end lost 2 bases, the J end lost 5 bases, and 7 bases lay between the germline ends. Germline V lookup: CDR1 GTSNPN, CDR2 SVGIG (reference sequence). The CDR3 extends over 11 amino acids. Here the CDR3 reads CAWSYIDEQYF. The CDR3 DNA sequence: TGTGCCTGGAGTTATATCGACGAGCAGTACTTC.

This clone was observed a few times. Other nucleotide sequences in the sample specify the same CDR3. V is TRBV7-9 and J is TRBJ2-3; no firm D call. V gave up 6 bases and J gave up 1 base, with 5 bases separating them. From germline, CDR1 is SEHNR and CDR2 FQNEAQ (reference sequence). The CDR3 contains 12 residues. As DNA, the CDR3 is TGTGCCAGCAGTCCTGGCACAGATACGCAGTATTTT. The encoded protein is CASSPGTDTQYF.

The rearrangement uses TRBV7-9 and TRBJ1-4; possible D gene TRBD1, 5 bases. Trimming removed 7 bases at V and 3 bases at J, with 15 bases between. The CDR3 is 15 residues long. Germline V gene data show CDR1 as SEHNR and CDR2 as FQNEAQ (reference sequence). CDR3 nucleotides: TGTGCCAGCATCCCTTCCCCGGGGGCTAATGAAAAACTGTTTTTT. Translation gives CASIPSPGANEKLFF. Supplemented by reference TRBV7-9 and TRBJ1-4, the full variable domain reads DTGVSQNPRHKITKRGQNVTFRCDPISEHNRLYWYRQTLGQGPEFLTYFQNEAQLEKSRLLSDRFSAERPKGSFSTLEIQRTEQGDSAMYLCASIPSPGANEKLFFGSGTQLSVL.

There are a few counts of this clone. V usage is TRBV2 and J usage is TRBJ1-4, with a weak D call TRBD1 (5 bases). V was cut by 10 bases and J by 6 bases, with 21 bases left in between. Germline V gene sequence: CDR1 SNHLY, CDR2 FYNNEI. The length of the CDR3 is 15 residues. In nucleotides, the CDR3 is TGTGCCATTTCCCATGATTCCGGAGGGGATGAAAAACTGTTTTTT. Its protein product is CAISHDSGGDEKLFF. Variable domain in full (rest from reference TRBV2 and TRBJ1-4): EPEVTQTPSHQVTQMGQEVILRCVPISNHLYFYWYRQILGQKVEFLVSFYNNEISEKSEIFDDQFSVERPDGSNFTLKIRSTKLEDSAMYFCAISHDSGGDEKLFFGSGTQLSVL.

This sequence joins TRBV2 and TRBJ2-1, with D possibly being TRBD1 (6 bases). Germline values: CDR1 SNHLY, CDR2 FYNNEI. This CDR3 is 13 amino acids long. Trimming took off 7 bases at V and 5 bases at J, with 12 bases between the two ends. This CDR3 reads CASKEDSNNEQFF. The CDR3 nucleotides are TGTGCCAGCAAGGAGGACAGCAACAATGAGCAGTTCTTC.

This clone was detected a few times. In nucleotides, the CDR3 is TGTGCCAGCAGTTTAACCAGATCTGAGCAGTTCTTC. Translation: CASSLTRSEQFF. J is TRBJ2-1 and V is TRBV28, with no clear D. V shed 2 bases and J shed 9 bases, with 8 bases lying between them. The germline V gene has CDR1 MDHEN and CDR2 SYDVKM. The CDR3 spans 12 residues.